Detailed here is one T cell receptor (beta chain). Its antigen is currently unknown. This CDR3 contains 15 residues. Germline loops: CDR1 SGHRS, CDR2 YFSETQ. The V gene lost 3 bases and the J gene lost 4 bases, with 16 bases spanning the gap. Those patients who had chemo-refractory metastatic non-small-cell lung cancer were given focal radiation along with CTLA-4 blockade through ipilimumab. Libraries were prepared by immunoSEQ multiplex PCR; TCRdb keeps only in-frame clonotypes and omits some of them. The table shows tens of thousands of clones, with approximately 79% occurring only once. These data come from a study of radiotherapy plus CTLA-4 blockade in lung cancer. Looking at the study overall: There were objective responses in 18% of patients, and around 30% had disease control. Whole-study findings and limits: There was expansion of tumor-derived TCR clones in blood after radiotherapy plus ipilimumab.

The genes are TRBV5-1 and TRBJ1-1; D ambiguous. The specimen comprised peripheral blood, sampled from a patient treated with radiotherapy plus ipilimumab. The TCR originated in a human donor with non-small cell lung cancer who had stable disease on radiotherapy plus ipilimumab. The CDR3 DNA follows: TGCGCCAGCAGCTCGGTGGGGAGTCGGGGCACTGAAGCTTTCTTT. Its translation is CASSSVGSRGTEAFF.